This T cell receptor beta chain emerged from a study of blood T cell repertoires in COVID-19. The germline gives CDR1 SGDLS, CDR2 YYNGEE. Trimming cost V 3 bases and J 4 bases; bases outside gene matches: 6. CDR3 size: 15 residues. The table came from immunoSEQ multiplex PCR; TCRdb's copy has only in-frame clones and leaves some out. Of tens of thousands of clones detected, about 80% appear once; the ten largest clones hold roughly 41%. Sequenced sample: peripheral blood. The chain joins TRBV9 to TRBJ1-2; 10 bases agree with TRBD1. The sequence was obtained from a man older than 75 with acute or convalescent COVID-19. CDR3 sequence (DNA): TGTGCCAGCAGCGGCCCGCGGGACAGGGGCTATGGCTACACCTTC. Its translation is CASSGPRDRGYGYTF.